This T cell receptor beta chain was captured by sequencing in a study of lymphopenia after photon versus proton radiotherapy. Points on this clone: Its antigen remains unidentified.

Points from the study as a whole: Relative stability marked proton patients; photon patients lost diversity and naive cells. Post-nadir diversity loss with photons came from oligoclonal expansion, particularly CD8+ Temra cells. A bigger post-nadir fall in TCR diversity correlated inversely with survival time in deceased patients.

Sequencing was performed with immunoSEQ multiplex PCR; in TCRdb, only in-frame clones are kept and a portion is missing. The sample includes approximately 25,000 clones, about 84% of them seen just once. The sample consisted of peripheral blood, taken from a patient treated with proton-based radiotherapy. The receptor was isolated from a woman aged 70-85 years with pancreatic cancer.

CDR3 nucleotides: TGTGCCAGCAGCCCCAGGGGGCCGGGTGAAGCTTTCTTT. Protein: CASSPRGPGEAFF. The chain has TRBV7-3 and TRBJ1-1, with TRBD1 matching 8 bases. Germline V CDR1 and CDR2: SGHTA, FQGTGA. The CDR3 is 13 amino acids. Trimming cost V 5 bases and J 7 bases; bases outside gene matches: 6.